This entry is about one TCR beta chain. One junction end disagrees with the germline gene, perhaps due to a read error. Researchers ran the PCR with 60 Vbeta and 13 Jbeta primers. Data came from immunoSEQ multiplex PCR; TCRdb stores just in-frame clones and leaves some out. Of around 120,000 clones listed, 75% to 90% are singletons. The sample is drawn from a study of cytomegalovirus exposure and HLA in healthy donors. Per the germline V gene, CDR1 is SGHRS and CDR2 is YFSETQ. The CDR3 consists of 14 residues. The sample consisted of PBMCs. The chain couples TRBV5-1 to TRBJ2-2; maybe TRBD1 (6 bases). This receptor was taken from a male donor in good health and CMV-seronegative. The CDR3 protein is CVSSPGATTGELFF. DNA of the CDR3: TGCGTCAGCAGCCCAGGGGCGACCACCGGGGAGCTGTTTTTT.